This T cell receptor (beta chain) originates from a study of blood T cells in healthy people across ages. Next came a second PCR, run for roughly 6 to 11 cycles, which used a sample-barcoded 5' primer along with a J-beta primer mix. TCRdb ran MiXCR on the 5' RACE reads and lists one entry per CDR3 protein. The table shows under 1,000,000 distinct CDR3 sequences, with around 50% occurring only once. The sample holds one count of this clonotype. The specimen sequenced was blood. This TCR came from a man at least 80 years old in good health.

The CDR3 DNA is TGTGCCAGCAGCTTACCGGGGGGGCCTAATATAGATACGCAGTATTTT. Protein: CASSLPGGPNIDTQYF. The J gene is TRBJ2-3, the V gene TRBV7-9; 8 nucleotides agree with TRBD2. This CDR3 has 16 residues. Unmatched junction bases numbered 9, after V lost 2 bases and J lost 5 bases. Germline-derived CDR1 and CDR2 are SEHNR and FQNEAQ (reference sequence).